Below are 20 T cell receptor beta chains sequenced from a single sample in a study of T cell responses to AZD1222 COVID-19 vaccine. TCRdb keeps only in-frame clones here, not all; method: immunoSEQ multiplex PCR. The sample consists of about 130,000 clones, around 84% of them appearing once. Sequenced here: peripheral blood, sampled on day 0 of AZD1222 vaccination. These receptors were taken from an adult in good health.

This chain connects TRBV12-5 to TRBJ1-2; the D is unclear. The CDR3 runs to 15 residues. Germline CDR1 and CDR2: LGHNT and FRNRAP. Trimming removed 4 bases at V and 1 base at J, with 13 bases between. CDR3 sequence (DNA): TGTGCTAGTGGTTCGTTAAAGCTAAGTAACTATGGCTACACCTTC. It translates to CASGSLKLSNYGYTF.

The rearrangement joins TRBV12-3 or TRBV12-4 to TRBJ2-1; tentatively, D is TRBD1 (7 bases). Trimming pared 8 bases from V and 7 bases from J, leaving 15 bases between. The CDR3 is 13 residues long. CDR3 nucleotide sequence: TGTGCCAGCGGGCAGGGGGGTTTAAATGAGCAGTTCTTC. Protein sequence: CASGQGGLNEQFF.

V and J are TRBV7-2 and TRBJ2-7; 7 bases agree with TRBD2. The V gene's germline CDR1 is SGHTA and CDR2 FQGNSA. The V and J ends lost 3 bases and 3 bases, in that order; junction bases with no gene match: 5. The CDR3 has 14 amino acids. Written as DNA, the CDR3 is TGTGCCAGCAGCTTGAGCGGGACTTTCTACGAGCAGTACTTC. Amino acid sequence: CASSLSGTFYEQYF.

The chain employs TRBV18 and TRBJ1-1; no clear D gene. Trimming cost V 3 bases and J 4 bases, with 15 bases left between them. CDR1 KGHSH and CDR2 LQKENI come from the germline V gene. The CDR3 covers 15 residues. The CDR3 loop is CASSPPSRPGTEAFF. The CDR3 nucleotides read TGTGCCAGCTCACCGCCATCTCGCCCGGGCACTGAAGCTTTCTTT. The full variable domain, in which reference TRBV18 and TRBJ1-1 provide the parts outside the CDR3, is NAGVMQNPRHLVRRRGQEARLRCSPMKGHSHVYWYRQLPEEGLKFMVYLQKENIIDESGMPKERFSAEFPKEGPSILRIQQVVRGDSAAYFCASSPPSRPGTEAFFGQGTRLTVV.

The chain combines TRBV19 with TRBJ1-2; D is unresolved. This CDR3 has 15 amino acids. The germline V gene encodes CDR1 LNHDA and CDR2 SQIVND (reference sequence). With 4 bases removed from V and 4 bases from J, the gap between germline ends came to 16 bases. The CDR3 region has the DNA TGTGCCAGTAGTACCCCGGGCAGGCTCCCCTATGGCTACACCTTC. Protein sequence: CASSTPGRLPYGYTF.

The V gene is TRBV27, the J gene TRBJ2-2; possible D gene TRBD1, 6 bases. Trimming pared 7 bases from V and 5 bases from J, leaving 17 bases between. From germline, CDR1 is MNHEY and CDR2 SMNVEV (reference sequence). CDR3 length: 15 residues. CDR3 DNA: TGTGCCAGCACGCCAGGGGACCGATTTACCGGGGAGCTGTTTTTT. Translating gives CASTPGDRFTGELFF.

The chain joins TRBV7-9 to TRBJ1-6, with D uncertain. Trimming stripped 0 bases from V and 0 bases from J, with 9 bases between. The CDR3 has 17 amino acids. In germline, CDR1 is SEHNR, CDR2 FQNEAQ (reference sequence). The CDR3 spells CASSLAHSLSYNSPLHF. In DNA, the CDR3 is TGTGCCAGCAGCTTAGCGCATAGTCTCTCCTATAATTCACCCCTCCACTTT.

Here the CDR3 DNA reads TGTGCCAGCAGTAGGGGCCAGGCCGGGGCCAACGTCCTGACTTTC. Translating gives CASSRGQAGANVLTF. V usage is TRBV11-1 and J usage is TRBJ2-6; D is perhaps TRBD1 (5 bases). Trimming took 6 bases from V and 4 from J, leaving 13 bases between them. Germline V gene sequence: CDR1 SGHAT, CDR2 FQDESV (reference sequence). This CDR3 contains 15 residues.

The V call is TRBV28, the J call TRBJ1-6, with TRBD1 as a possible D gene (5 bases). CDR3 size: 15 residues. The ends were cut back, 4 bases at V and 5 bases at J, with 12 bases in the middle. From germline, CDR1 is MDHEN and CDR2 SYDVKM. The CDR3, as DNA: TGTGCCAGCAGTTACCCCCGGGGGGATAATTCACCCCTCCACTTT. This codes for CASSYPRGDNSPLHF.

V and J are TRBV3-1 (or the pseudogene TRBV3-2) and TRBJ1-6; no firm D call. Trimming removed 4 bases from V and 7 bases from J, with 14 bases in between. This CDR3 region has 15 residues. Germline values: CDR1 LGHDT, CDR2 YNNKEL (reference sequence). CDR3 coding DNA: TGTGCCAGCAGCCTTCGTGGGCAGGCCAATTCACCCCTCCACTTT. Residues: CASSLRGQANSPLHF.

The chain couples TRBV28 to TRBJ1-2; D is unclear. CDR1 MDHEN and CDR2 SYDVKM come from the germline V gene. The germline V and J ends were trimmed by 7 bases and 5 bases, with 8 bases remaining between them. The CDR3 extends over 11 amino acids. The CDR3 sequence: CASTQLYGYTF. The CDR3 nucleotides are TGTGCCAGCACACAGCTTTATGGCTACACCTTC.

This clone came up once. This chain connects TRBV5-1 to TRBJ1-3; 10 positions agree with TRBD1. The CDR3 has 15 residues. Germline-derived CDR1 and CDR2 are SGHRS and YFSETQ. V dropped 4 bases and J dropped 2; count of bases not matched to a gene: 3. This CDR3 reads CASSPGQGAGNTIYF. For the CDR3, the DNA is TGCGCCAGCAGCCCCGGACAGGGGGCTGGAAACACCATATATTTT.

The chain employs TRBV28 and TRBJ1-3, with D possibly matching TRBD1 (6 bases). The CDR3 consists of 15 residues. V dropped 6 bases and J dropped 0 bases, with 12 bases sitting between them. Germline CDR1 reads MDHEN; CDR2 reads SYDVKM. The DNA of the CDR3 is TGTGCCAGCAGCTTAACAGGGCTCTCTGGAAACACCATATATTTT. Translation gives CASSLTGLSGNTIYF.

The chain couples TRBV10-1 to TRBJ2-7; 10 nucleotides line up with TRBD1. The CDR3 extends over 17 amino acids. Losses at the gene ends were 3 bases for V and 6 bases for J; bases not matched to a gene: 14. Germline CDR1 is WNHNN and CDR2 is SYGVQD (reference sequence). The CDR3 is CASSDLLPGQGSGEQYF. The CDR3 DNA sequence: TGCGCCAGCAGTGACCTTCTCCCGGGACAGGGGTCTGGCGAGCAGTACTTC.

The chain has TRBV29-1 and TRBJ1-2; 10 nucleotides agree with TRBD1. Per germline, CDR1 SQVTM and CDR2 ANQGSEA. V shed 5 bases and J 6 bases; nucleotides not matched to a gene: 6. This CDR3 is 13 amino acids long. Here the CDR3 reads CSVKGQGLDGYTF. In DNA, the CDR3 is TGCAGCGTTAAGGGACAGGGGCTTGATGGCTACACCTTC.

Concerning this clone: At the DNA level, this CDR3 is encoded by other sequences in the same sample as well. This chain joins TRBV6-5 and TRBJ1-4; D is possibly TRBD1 (6 bases). Trimming removed 11 bases at V and 8 bases at J, with 15 bases between. The CDR3 runs 12 residues. From germline, CDR1 is MNHEY and CDR2 SVGAGI. The CDR3 spells CASRGLGEKLFF. The DNA of the CDR3 is TGTGCCTCGAGGGGGTTGGGCGAAAAACTGTTTTTT.

The rearrangement uses TRBV18 and TRBJ2-7, with 9 bases matching TRBD1. The CDR3 extends over 17 amino acids. The V gene's germline CDR1 is KGHSH and CDR2 LQKENI. With 0 bases clipped from V and 5 bases from J, the junction kept 11 bases outside the gene matches. The CDR3 DNA follows: TGTGCCAGCTCACCACCCGAGGCCGGGACAGGGAACCACGAGCAGTACTTC. Translated: CASSPPEAGTGNHEQYF.

This clone was recorded only once. The CDR3 spells CASSREGTWYGYTF. The CDR3 DNA reads TGTGCCAGCAGCAGGGAGGGGACCTGGTATGGCTACACCTTC. The V call is TRBV5-5, the J call TRBJ1-2, with D tentatively TRBD1 (5 bases). V lost 4 bases and J 5 bases, leaving 15 bases between the germline ends. Germline V lookup: CDR1 SGHKS, CDR2 YYEKEE (reference sequence). CDR3 length: 14 residues.

The sample holds one count of this clone. The chain has TRBV29-1 and TRBJ2-1; 7 bases line up with TRBD2. The J segment lost 2 bases and the V segment lost 2 bases, leaving 0 bases of the junction unmatched. Germline V lookup: CDR1 SQVTM, CDR2 ANQGSEA. The CDR3 has 13 residues. CDR3 region: CSVELAAYNEQFF. CDR3 sequence (DNA): TGCAGCGTTGAACTAGCGGCCTACAATGAGCAGTTCTTC.

This chain joins TRBV28 and TRBJ1-5; 9 bases agree with TRBD1. The V gene's germline CDR1 is MDHEN and CDR2 SYDVKM. V was pared by 6 bases and J by 0 bases, with 12 bases of the junction left unmatched. The CDR3 has 18 residues. In DNA, the CDR3 is TGTGCCAGCAGGACCCCGGGACAGGGAGAATATAGCAATCAGCCCCAGCATTTT. This translates into CASRTPGQGEYSNQPQHF.